This T cell receptor (beta chain) is from a study of CD8 T cells in ankylosing spondylitis. This CDR3 has 14 residues. Germline assignment: CDR1 SGHRS and CDR2 YFSETQ. Between the trimmed V and J ends, which lost 4 bases and 2 bases, there was a span of 7 bases. Libraries of TCR beta came from quantitative 5'-RACE with molecular barcodes. MiXCR, run by TCRdb on the 5' RACE reads, gives a single entry per CDR3 protein. The repertoire includes around 250,000 distinct CDR3 sequences, roughly 10% of them detected once, and 5.5% to 8% sits in the top ten. There are a few counts of this clonotype. The rearrangement links TRBV5-1 to TRBJ2-6; D is uncertain. Sequenced sample: blood, either unsorted or a sorted T cell fraction (not recorded which). The TCR was taken from a male donor with ankylosing spondylitis or in good health (not recorded which). This CDR3 reads CASSPRAGANVLTF. The CDR3 DNA follows: TGCGCCAGCAGCCCTAGAGCTGGGGCCAACGTCCTGACTTTC.